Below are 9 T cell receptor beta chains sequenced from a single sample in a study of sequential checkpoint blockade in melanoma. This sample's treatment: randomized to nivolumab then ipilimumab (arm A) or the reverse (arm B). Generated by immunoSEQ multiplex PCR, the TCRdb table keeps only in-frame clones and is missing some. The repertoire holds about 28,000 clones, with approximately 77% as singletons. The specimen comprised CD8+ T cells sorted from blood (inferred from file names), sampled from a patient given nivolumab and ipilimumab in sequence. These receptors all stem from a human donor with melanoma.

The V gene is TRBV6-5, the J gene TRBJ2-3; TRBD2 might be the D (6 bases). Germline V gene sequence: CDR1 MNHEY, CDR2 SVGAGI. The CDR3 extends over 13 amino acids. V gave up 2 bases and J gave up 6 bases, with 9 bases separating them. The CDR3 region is CASSYGTRDTQYF. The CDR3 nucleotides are TGTGCCAGCAGTTACGGGACTCGGGATACGCAGTATTTT.

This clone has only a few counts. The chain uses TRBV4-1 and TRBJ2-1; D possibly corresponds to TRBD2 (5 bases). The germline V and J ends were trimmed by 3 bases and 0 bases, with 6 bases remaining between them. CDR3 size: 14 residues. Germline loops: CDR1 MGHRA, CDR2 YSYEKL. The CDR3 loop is CASSQGSSYNEQFF. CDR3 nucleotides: TGCGCCAGCAGCCAGGGGAGCTCCTACAATGAGCAGTTCTTC.

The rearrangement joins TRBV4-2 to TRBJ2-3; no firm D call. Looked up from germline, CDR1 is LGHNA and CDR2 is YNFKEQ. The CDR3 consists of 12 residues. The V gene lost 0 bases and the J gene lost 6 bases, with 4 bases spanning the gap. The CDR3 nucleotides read TGTGCCAGCAGCCAAGACGGGGATACGCAGTATTTT. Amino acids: CASSQDGDTQYF.

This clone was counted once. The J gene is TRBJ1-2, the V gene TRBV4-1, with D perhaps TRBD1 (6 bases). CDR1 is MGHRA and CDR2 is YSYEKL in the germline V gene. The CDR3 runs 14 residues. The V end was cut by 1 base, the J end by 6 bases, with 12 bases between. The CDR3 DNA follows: TGCGCCAGCAGCCAAGTTTGGGGGCCGGATGGCTACACCTTC. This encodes CASSQVWGPDGYTF.

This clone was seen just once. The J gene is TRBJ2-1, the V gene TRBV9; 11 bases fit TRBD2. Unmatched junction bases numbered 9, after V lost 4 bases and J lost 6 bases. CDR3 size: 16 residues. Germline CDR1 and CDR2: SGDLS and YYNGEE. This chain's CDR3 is CASSLTSGESTNEQFF. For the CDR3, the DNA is TGTGCCAGCAGCTTGACTAGCGGGGAATCAACCAATGAGCAGTTCTTC.

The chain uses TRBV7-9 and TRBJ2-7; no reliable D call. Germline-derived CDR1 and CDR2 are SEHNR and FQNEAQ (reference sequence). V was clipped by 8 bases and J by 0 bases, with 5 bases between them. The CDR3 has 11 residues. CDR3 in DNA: TGTGCCAGCGGCCACTCCTACGAGCAGTACTTC. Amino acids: CASGHSYEQYF.

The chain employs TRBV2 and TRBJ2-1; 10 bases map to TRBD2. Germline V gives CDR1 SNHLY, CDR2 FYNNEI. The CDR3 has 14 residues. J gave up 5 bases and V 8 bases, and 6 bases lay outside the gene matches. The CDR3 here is CASGPGTSDNEQFF. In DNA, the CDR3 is TGTGCCAGCGGGCCCGGGACTAGCGACAATGAGCAGTTCTTC. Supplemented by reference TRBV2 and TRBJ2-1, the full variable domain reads EPEVTQTPSHQVTQMGQEVILRCVPISNHLYFYWYRQILGQKVEFLVSFYNNEISEKSEIFDDQFSVERPDGSNFTLKIRSTKLEDSAMYFCASGPGTSDNEQFFGPGTRLTVL.

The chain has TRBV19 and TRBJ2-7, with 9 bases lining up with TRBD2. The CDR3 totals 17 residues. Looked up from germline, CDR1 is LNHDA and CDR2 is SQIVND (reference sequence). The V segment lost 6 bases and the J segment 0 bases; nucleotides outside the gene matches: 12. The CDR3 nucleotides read TGTGCCAGTAGCCCCCTAGCGGGGTTAGCCAGCTCCTACGAGCAGTACTTC. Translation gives CASSPLAGLASSYEQYF.

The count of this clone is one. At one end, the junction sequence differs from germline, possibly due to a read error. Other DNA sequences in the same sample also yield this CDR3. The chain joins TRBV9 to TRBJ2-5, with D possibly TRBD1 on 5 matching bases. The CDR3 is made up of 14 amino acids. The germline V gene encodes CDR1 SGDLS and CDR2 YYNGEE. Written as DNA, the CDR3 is TGCGCCAGCAGCGTAGAGCAGGGCCGGGAGACCCAGTACTTC. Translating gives CASSVEQGRETQYF.